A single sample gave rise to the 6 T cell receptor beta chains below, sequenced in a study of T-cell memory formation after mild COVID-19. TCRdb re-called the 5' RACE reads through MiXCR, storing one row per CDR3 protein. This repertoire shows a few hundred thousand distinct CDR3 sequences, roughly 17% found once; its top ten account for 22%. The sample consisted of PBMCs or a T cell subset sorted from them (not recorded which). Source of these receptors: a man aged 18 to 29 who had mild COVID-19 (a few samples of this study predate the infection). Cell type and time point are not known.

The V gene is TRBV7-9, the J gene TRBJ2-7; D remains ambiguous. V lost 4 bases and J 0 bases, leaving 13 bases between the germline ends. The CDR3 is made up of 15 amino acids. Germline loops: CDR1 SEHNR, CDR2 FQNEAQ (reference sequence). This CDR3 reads CASSSSDRPSYEQYF. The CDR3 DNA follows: TGTGCCAGCAGCTCCTCGGACCGGCCCTCCTACGAGCAGTACTTC.

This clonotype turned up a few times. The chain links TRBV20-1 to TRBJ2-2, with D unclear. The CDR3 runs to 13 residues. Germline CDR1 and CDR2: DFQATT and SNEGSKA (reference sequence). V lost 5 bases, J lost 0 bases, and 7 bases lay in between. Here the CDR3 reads CSARPTNTGELFF. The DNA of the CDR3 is TGCAGTGCTCGCCCGACGAACACCGGGGAGCTGTTTTTT.

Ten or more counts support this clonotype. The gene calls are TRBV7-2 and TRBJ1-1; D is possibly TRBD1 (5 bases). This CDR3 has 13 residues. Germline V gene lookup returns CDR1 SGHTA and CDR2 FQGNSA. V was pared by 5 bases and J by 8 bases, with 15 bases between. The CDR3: CASSPEAGREAFF. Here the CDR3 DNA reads TGTGCCAGCAGCCCCGAGGCAGGGAGGGAAGCTTTCTTT.

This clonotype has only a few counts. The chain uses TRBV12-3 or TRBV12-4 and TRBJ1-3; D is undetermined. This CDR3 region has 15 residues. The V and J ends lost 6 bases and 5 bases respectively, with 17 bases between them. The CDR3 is CASSIPENSRNTIYF. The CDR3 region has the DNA TGTGCCAGCAGCATCCCCGAGAATTCACGAAACACCATATATTTT.

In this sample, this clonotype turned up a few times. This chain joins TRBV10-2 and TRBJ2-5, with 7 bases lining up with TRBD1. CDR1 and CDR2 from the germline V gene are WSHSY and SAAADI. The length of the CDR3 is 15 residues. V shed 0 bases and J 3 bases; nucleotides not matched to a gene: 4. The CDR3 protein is CASSESGDRKETQYF. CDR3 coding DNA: TGCGCCAGCAGTGAGTCAGGGGACAGAAAAGAGACCCAGTACTTC.

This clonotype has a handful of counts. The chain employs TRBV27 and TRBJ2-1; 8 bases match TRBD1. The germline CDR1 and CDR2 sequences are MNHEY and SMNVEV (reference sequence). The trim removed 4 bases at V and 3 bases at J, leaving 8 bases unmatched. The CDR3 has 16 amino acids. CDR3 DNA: TGTGCCAGCAGTTCACTGGGACAGGACTTCTACAATGAGCAGTTCTTC. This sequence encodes CASSSLGQDFYNEQFF.